This T cell receptor beta chain was obtained from a study of CD8 T cells in ankylosing spondylitis. TCRdb reprocessed the 5' RACE reads via MiXCR and lists one record per CDR3 protein. The profile shows about 250,000 distinct CDR3 sequences, roughly a third of them singletons. V lost 3 bases, J lost 2 bases, and 13 bases lay in between. The CDR3 is 15 amino acids. Germline V lookup: CDR1 SEHNR, CDR2 FQNEAQ (reference sequence). Sequenced sample: blood, either unsorted or a sorted T cell fraction (not recorded which). This TCR derives from a male donor with ankylosing spondylitis or in good health (not recorded which). The chain employs TRBV7-9 and TRBJ1-1; D gene unclear. In DNA form, the CDR3 reads TGTGCCAGCAGCTTCCTGACGGCGGGAAACACTGAAGCTTTCTTT. Translating gives CASSFLTAGNTEAFF.